Each of the 28 T cell receptor beta chains below was sequenced from the same sample in a study of neurological immune-mediated disorders (dated by TCRdb to 2018 to 2020). Library prep was done by 5' RACE. The run used an Illumina HiSeq 2500. Using fastp trimming at Q25 and MiXCR clonotype assembly, TCRdb reanalyzed the public sequencing data and kept in-frame beta chains. Every distinct CDR3 protein forms one entry, paired with its most common genes and DNA. A total of 25,000 to 35,000 distinct CDR3 sequences appear in this sample, about 4.8% of them only once. The ten largest clones add up to 23% of the sample. Sequenced sample: PBMCs. The receptors stem from a man aged 18 to 29 in good health.

As concerns this clonotype: A read error may be the cause here, since a much bigger clone is one base away. This sequence joins TRBV5-1 and TRBJ1-2, with D tentatively TRBD1 (5 bases). CDR3 length equals 15 residues. The ends were cut back, 10 bases at V and 4 bases at J, with 23 bases in the middle. Germline-derived CDR1 and CDR2 are SGHRS and YFSETQ. Here the CDR3 reads CASRRRGASSYGYTF. CDR3 sequence (DNA): TGCGCCTCCCGGAGGAGGGGCGCATCCAGCTATGGCTACACCTTC.

This clonotype has only a few counts. The chain is built from TRBV7-3 and TRBJ2-5; D unclear. Germline V gene lookup returns CDR1 SGHTA and CDR2 FQGTGA. Trimming stripped 5 bases from V and 4 bases from J, with 14 bases between. The CDR3 covers 14 residues. In DNA, the CDR3 is TGTGCCAGCAGCCCCGAAGCTTGGGGAGAGACCCAGTACTTC. This sequence encodes CASSPEAWGETQYF.

This clonotype is categorized as medium-sized (0.01 to 0.1%). This chain uses TRBV5-1 with TRBJ1-1; possible D gene TRBD1, 5 bases. CDR1 is SGHRS, CDR2 YFSETQ, per germline. The CDR3 is 14 residues long. The V end lost 4 bases, the J end lost 1 base, and 11 bases lay between the germline ends. CDR3 sequence (DNA): TGCGCCAGCAGCGATCTTACAGGGAACACTGAAGCTTTCTTT. It is translated as CASSDLTGNTEAFF.

This clonotype was detected many times. In DNA, the CDR3 is TGCAGTGCTAGGGCCCGGGATTCCTACGAGCAGTACTTC. This gives the protein CSARARDSYEQYF. This chain connects TRBV20-1 to TRBJ2-7; perhaps TRBD2 as D (5 bases). Germline V gene sequence: CDR1 DFQATT, CDR2 SNEGSKA (reference sequence). V shed 3 bases and J shed 1 base, with 10 bases lying between them. This CDR3 comprises 13 residues.

This clonotype was detected many times. The V call is TRBV5-6, the J call TRBJ2-7; TRBD1 agrees at 9 bases. Germline V gene sequence: CDR1 SGHDT, CDR2 YYEEEE. The CDR3 is made up of 15 amino acids. V shed 4 bases and J 6 bases; nucleotides not matched to a gene: 11. The CDR3: CASSPLQGALLEQYF. CDR3 bases: TGTGCCAGCAGCCCCCTACAGGGGGCTCTCCTCGAGCAGTACTTC.

This clonotype was counted ten times or more. A much larger clone is a single base away; this may be a read error. J is TRBJ1-2 and V is TRBV12-3 or TRBV12-4, with 8 bases identical to TRBD1. The CDR3 is made up of 13 amino acids. J was trimmed by 10 bases and V by 5 bases; bases with no gene match: 9. CDR3 nucleotides: TGTGCCAGCAGTCCTCAGGGGGCGCGTGACTACACCTTC. Its protein product is CASSPQGARDYTF.

CDR3 sequence: CASRQRQGTTEAFF. The CDR3 nucleotides read TGTGCCAGCAGACAACGACAGGGTACCACTGAAGCTTTCTTT. The chain has TRBV3-1 and TRBJ1-1; 7 bases agree with TRBD1. Germline V gene sequence: CDR1 LGHDT, CDR2 YNNKEL (reference sequence). This CDR3 region has 14 residues. The junction had 8 bases not matched to a gene; V was cut back by 6 bases and J by 4 bases.

This clonotype appeared many times. This sequence joins TRBV4-3 and TRBJ2-3; no firm D call. This CDR3 is 14 amino acids long. Trimming took off 0 bases at V and 3 bases at J, with 7 bases between the two ends. Germline loops: CDR1 LGHNA, CDR2 YSLEER. This chain's CDR3 is CASSQDTRTDTQYF. The CDR3 DNA reads as TGCGCCAGCAGCCAAGATACGAGGACAGATACGCAGTATTTT.

In this sample, this clonotype turned up many times. V is TRBV6-6 and J is TRBJ1-4; 8 nucleotides align to TRBD1. CDR1 and CDR2 (germline): MNHNY, SVGAGI (reference sequence). The CDR3 runs to 15 residues. After removal of 3 bases from V and 8 bases from J, the junction contained 8 bases not matched to a gene. In DNA, the CDR3 is TGTGCCAGCAGTTATCGGACAGGGACCGTAGAAAAACTGTTTTTT. It translates to CASSYRTGTVEKLFF.

This clonotype came up many times. This sequence joins TRBV20-1 and TRBJ1-5; D possibly corresponds to TRBD1 (5 bases). The V and J ends lost 3 bases and 1 base respectively, with 7 bases between them. The CDR3 runs to 13 residues. CDR1 and CDR2 (germline): DFQATT, SNEGSKA (reference sequence). For the CDR3, the DNA is TGCAGTGCTAGGGGGCAGAGCAATCAGCCCCAGCATTTT. As protein: CSARGQSNQPQHF.

In its sample, this clonotype is medium-sized. This chain links TRBV2 with TRBJ1-4, with 7 positions matching TRBD1. Germline CDR1 SNHLY, CDR2 FYNNEI. The trim removed 0 bases at V and 4 bases at J, leaving 2 bases unmatched. The CDR3 runs 15 residues. CDR3 coding DNA: TGTGCCAGCAGTGAAGCAGGGGGCATTAATGAAAAACTGTTTTTT. This encodes CASSEAGGINEKLFF. Based on the CDR3 plus reference TRBV2 and TRBJ1-4, the full variable domain is EPEVTQTPSHQVTQMGQEVILRCVPISNHLYFYWYRQILGQKVEFLVSFYNNEISEKSEIFDDQFSVERPDGSNFTLKIRSTKLEDSAMYFCASSEAGGINEKLFFGSGTQLSVL.

This clonotype occurred many times. This chain links TRBV5-1 with TRBJ1-3; D not resolved. The CDR3 is made up of 17 amino acids. Germline values: CDR1 SGHRS, CDR2 YFSETQ. Trimming shortened V by 2 bases and J by 0 bases, and 15 bases separated the two germline ends. The CDR3 reads CASSFTPGPSSGNTIYF. Here the CDR3 DNA reads TGCGCCAGCAGCTTTACCCCCGGACCGAGCTCTGGAAACACCATATATTTT.

Ten or more counts support this clonotype. CDR3 sequence reads: CASSTGGGIEQYF. The CDR3 coding sequence is TGTGCCAGCAGTACCGGTGGGGGGATCGAGCAGTACTTC. The V call is TRBV25-1, the J call TRBJ2-7; D may be TRBD2 (6 bases). Trimming pared 5 bases from V and 6 bases from J, leaving 14 bases between. Germline CDR1 and CDR2: MGHDK and SYGVNS. This CDR3 contains 13 residues.

This clonotype was found many times. The CDR3 protein is CSAPSHGQGQSYNSPLHF. The CDR3 nucleotides read TGCAGTGCCCCATCACACGGACAGGGTCAGTCCTATAATTCACCCCTCCACTTT. The chain has TRBV20-1 and TRBJ1-6, with 8 bases identical to TRBD1. Germline assignment: CDR1 DFQATT and CDR2 SNEGSKA (reference sequence). V trimming: 6 bases; J trimming: 1 base; junction bases outside the gene matches: 14. The CDR3 contains 18 residues.

This clonotype was seen at least ten times. The V and J genes are TRBV20-1 and TRBJ1-1; no reliable D call. The CDR3 has 12 amino acids. V was shortened by 3 bases and J by 5 bases, with 10 bases between the two germline ends. Germline V gene lookup returns CDR1 DFQATT and CDR2 SNEGSKA (reference sequence). CDR3 sequence (DNA): TGCAGTGCTAGCGTCCCCCCAACTGAAGCTTTCTTT. Protein sequence: CSASVPPTEAFF.

This clonotype was seen many times. The rearrangement joins TRBV5-1 to TRBJ1-2, with D possibly matching TRBD1 (6 bases). Germline CDR1 reads SGHRS; CDR2 reads YFSETQ. This CDR3 is 12 amino acids long. Trimming pared 7 bases from V and 4 bases from J, leaving 11 bases between. CDR3: CASHEDSYGYTF. CDR3 DNA sequence: TGCGCCAGCCACGAGGACAGCTATGGCTACACCTTC.

This clonotype was found many times. The V and J genes are TRBV6-6 and TRBJ1-6; D gene ambiguous. CDR1 is MNHNY, CDR2 SVGAGI, per germline (reference sequence). The length of the CDR3 is 15 residues. The germline V and J ends were trimmed by 0 bases and 8 bases, with 11 bases remaining between them. CDR3 residues: CASSYSKPGDSPLHF. Written as DNA, the CDR3 is TGTGCCAGCAGTTACTCCAAACCGGGAGATTCACCCCTCCACTTT.

This clonotype has at least ten counts. This chain joins TRBV20-1 and TRBJ1-3, with D possibly matching TRBD1 (5 bases). The CDR3 runs 13 residues. V gave up 5 bases and J gave up 5 bases, with 13 bases separating them. Germline V gene sequence: CDR1 DFQATT, CDR2 SNEGSKA (reference sequence). The CDR3 region has the DNA TGCAGTGCTTTACAGGACACTAGAAACACCATATATTTT. This codes for CSALQDTRNTIYF.

This clonotype was recorded many times. J is TRBJ1-2 and V is TRBV5-1; perhaps TRBD1 as D (6 bases). The CDR3 runs 14 residues. V was cut by 0 bases and J by 6 bases, with 12 bases left in between. The V gene's germline CDR1 is SGHRS and CDR2 YFSETQ. The CDR3, as DNA: TGCGCCAGCAGCTTGGCTCACAGGGAGGATGGCTACACCTTC. Protein sequence: CASSLAHREDGYTF.

This clonotype appeared many times. The chain has TRBV20-1 and TRBJ1-1, with D unresolved. Germline CDR1 reads DFQATT; CDR2 reads SNEGSKA (reference sequence). Trimming took off 5 bases at V and 0 bases at J, with 13 bases between the two ends. There are 14 residues in the CDR3. The CDR3 DNA reads TGCAGTGCTTCCCCCGGCAGCATGAACACTGAAGCTTTCTTT. It translates to CSASPGSMNTEAFF.

This clonotype was observed at least ten times. V and J are TRBV29-1 and TRBJ2-3, with D hard to call. Per the germline V gene, CDR1 is SQVTM and CDR2 is ANQGSEA. V was shortened by 6 bases and J by 2 bases, with 12 bases between the two germline ends. The length of the CDR3 is 13 residues. The CDR3 DNA is TGCAGCGTAGAGACCCACTCCACAGATACGCAGTATTTT. Translating gives CSVETHSTDTQYF.

This clonotype was counted at least ten times. The rearrangement joins TRBV5-1 to TRBJ2-1; D tentatively reads TRBD1 or TRBD2 (6 bases each). Germline V lookup: CDR1 SGHRS, CDR2 YFSETQ. The ends were cut back, 0 bases at V and 9 bases at J, with 13 bases in the middle. CDR3 length equals 14 residues. The CDR3 sequence: CASSLEVGGPEQFF. The CDR3 nucleotides read TGCGCCAGCAGCTTGGAGGTGGGGGGCCCTGAGCAGTTCTTC.

This clonotype has a count of ten or more. The chain links TRBV6-5 to TRBJ1-1, with D unclear. This CDR3 is 14 amino acids long. V dropped 5 bases and J dropped 1 base, with 11 bases sitting between them. Germline assignment: CDR1 MNHEY and CDR2 SVGAGI. CDR3 coding DNA: TGTGCCAGCAGTCCTAGTCTCGCGAACACTGAAGCTTTCTTT. It yields the protein CASSPSLANTEAFF.

This clonotype was recorded at least ten times. The chain carries TRBV5-5 and TRBJ2-1; a weak D match, TRBD1 (5 bases). Germline V gene lookup returns CDR1 SGHKS and CDR2 YYEKEE (reference sequence). The V end was cut by 2 bases, the J end by 6 bases, with 12 bases between. This CDR3 contains 14 residues. CDR3 residues: CASSFGAPPNEQFF. The CDR3 DNA reads as TGTGCCAGCAGCTTTGGGGCACCCCCCAATGAGCAGTTCTTC.

This chain connects TRBV27 to TRBJ2-1; 12 nucleotides agree with TRBD2. The CDR3 is made up of 16 amino acids. Germline V CDR1 and CDR2: MNHEY, SMNVEV (reference sequence). Germline trimming cut 0 bases from V and 14 bases from J; bases unmatched to any gene: 11. The CDR3, as DNA: TGTGCCAGCAGTTTATCCTCCCTAGCGGGGGGGCTCGTGGAGTTCTTC. It is translated as CASSLSSLAGGLVEFF.

This clonotype was counted many times. The genes are TRBV7-9 and TRBJ1-2; a possible D gene is TRBD1 (6 bases). The length of the CDR3 is 16 residues. Trimming stripped 5 bases from V and 4 bases from J, with 20 bases between. The germline V gene encodes CDR1 SEHNR and CDR2 FQNEAQ (reference sequence). DNA of the CDR3: TGTGCCAGCAGCCCCGCCGGGGGGGGCTTTGGCTATGGCTACACCTTC. This encodes CASSPAGGGFGYGYTF.

This clonotype was counted many times. V is TRBV7-9 and J is TRBJ2-3; no definite D call. The CDR3 extends over 15 amino acids. The ends were cut back, 4 bases at V and 5 bases at J, with 16 bases in the middle. Germline V gives CDR1 SEHNR, CDR2 FQNEAQ (reference sequence). The CDR3: CASSSDGFPGDTQYF. CDR3 sequence (DNA): TGTGCCAGCAGCTCGGACGGTTTCCCTGGAGATACGCAGTATTTT. The complete variable domain, with remaining parts taken from reference TRBV7-9 and TRBJ2-3, reads DTGVSQNPRHKITKRGQNVTFRCDPISEHNRLYWYRQTLGQGPEFLTYFQNEAQLEKSRLLSDRFSAERPKGSFSTLEIQRTEQGDSAMYLCASSSDGFPGDTQYFGPGTRLTVL.

This clonotype was counted many times. This rearrangement joins TRBV12-3 or TRBV12-4 to TRBJ1-1, with D perhaps matching TRBD1 (6 bases). Trimming pared 5 bases from V and 6 bases from J, leaving 16 bases between. The CDR3 sequence is 14 residues long. CDR3 in amino acids: CASSPQGSGAEAFF. The CDR3 DNA is TGTGCCAGCAGTCCTCAGGGGTCGGGGGCTGAAGCTTTCTTT.